This T cell receptor beta chain was captured in a study of cytomegalovirus exposure and HLA in healthy donors. Generated by immunoSEQ multiplex PCR, the TCRdb table keeps only in-frame clones and is missing some. The table has a few hundred thousand clones, 80% to 90% seen once. This clone was seen a handful of times. The antigen is unknown. Regarding the study as a whole: The finding came from a later analysis; first-cohort TCR clusters tended to co-occur in the 120 or so validation repertoires. As confirmed in vitro, a few CMV-associated chains were specific for CMV antigens. The investigators catalogued 150 to 200 TCR beta chains as cytomegalovirus-associated.

V dropped 3 bases and J dropped 8 bases, with 5 bases sitting between them. There are 11 residues in the CDR3. Germline V lookup: CDR1 ENHRY, CDR2 SYGVKD. The gene calls are TRBV10-3 and TRBJ2-1; D unresolved. Sequenced: PBMCs. This TCR came from a woman between 18 and 29 years old in good health and CMV-seronegative. The chain's CDR3 is CAISERDEQFF. The CDR3 coding sequence is TGTGCCATCAGTGAAAGAGATGAGCAGTTCTTC.